What follows are 2 T cell receptor beta chains derived from one specimen sequenced in a study of blood T cell repertoires in COVID-19. Assay used: immunoSEQ multiplex PCR; TCRdb lists only in-frame clones, some missing. The sample holds about 410,000 clones, 89% seen once. The specimen sequenced was peripheral blood. These receptors came from a woman aged 40 to 50 with COVID-19, enrolled during active disease.

A few counts support this clone. This chain uses TRBV28 with TRBJ1-2; 8 bases line up with TRBD1. CDR3 length equals 14 residues. Looked up from germline, CDR1 is MDHEN and CDR2 is SYDVKM. J lost 11 bases, V lost 3 bases, and 11 bases had no gene match. CDR3 nucleotides: TGTGCCAGCAGTTTGCGCAGACAGGGGTCGGGATACACCTTC. It encodes CASSLRRQGSGYTF.

This clone was counted once. This chain connects TRBV30 to TRBJ2-7; the match to TRBD2 covers 8 bases. CDR1 and CDR2 from the germline V gene are GTSNPN and SVGIG (reference sequence). The CDR3 length is 15 residues. Trimming removed 3 bases from V and 0 bases from J; junction bases left unmatched: 7. This CDR3 reads CAWRKGAGASYEQYF. As DNA, the CDR3 is TGTGCCTGGAGAAAGGGAGCGGGGGCCTCCTACGAGCAGTACTTC.